These 7 T cell receptor beta chains originate from one sample sequenced in a study of CD8 T cells in Susac syndrome. Random hexamers primed reverse transcription of about 0.45 to 1 ug RNA. TCRdb fed the immunoSEQ multiplex PCR reads into MiXCR, producing one record per CDR3 protein. The sample contains roughly 180,000 distinct CDR3 sequences, around 94% of which appear only once. Sequenced: CD4+ T cells from PBMCs. These receptors originate from a human donor with Susac syndrome.

The V and J genes are TRBV4-3 and TRBJ1-2, with TRBD1 matching 7 bases. CDR1 is LGHNA, CDR2 YSLEER, per germline. The CDR3 extends over 16 amino acids. The trim removed 1 base at V and 5 bases at J, leaving 10 bases unmatched. The CDR3 region is CASSQATGQTSYGYTF. The CDR3 nucleotides read TGCGCCAGCAGCCAAGCGACGGGACAGACTAGTTATGGCTACACCTTC.

The rearrangement links TRBV7-8 to TRBJ2-3, with TRBD2 matching over 11 bases. Trimming at V came to 10 bases and at J to 3 bases, leaving 3 bases not matched to a gene. The CDR3 extends over 13 amino acids. CDR1 and CDR2 (germline): SGHVS, FQNEAQ. The CDR3 spells CATRLAGTDTQYF. The CDR3 nucleotides are TGTGCCACACGACTAGCGGGGACAGATACGCAGTATTTT. Full variable domain (remainder filled in from reference TRBV7-8 and TRBJ2-3): GAGVSQSPRYKVAKRGQDVALRCDPISGHVSLFWYQQALGQGPEFLTYFQNEAQLDKSGLPSDRFFAERPEGSVSTLKIQRTQQEDSAVYLCATRLAGTDTQYFGPGTRLTVL.

The rearrangement uses TRBV7-9 and TRBJ1-2; D perhaps matches TRBD1 (6 bases). The CDR3 consists of 17 residues. The germline V gene has CDR1 SEHNR and CDR2 FQNEAQ (reference sequence). Trimming shortened V by 1 base and J by 1 base, and 16 bases separated the two germline ends. The CDR3 reads CASSLGTGRTYNYGYTF. CDR3 sequence (DNA): TGTGCCAGCAGCTTAGGAACAGGGAGGACTTATAACTATGGCTACACCTTC.

Details on this clonotype: The CDR3 does not end in the conserved phenylalanine or tryptophan, so this is likely a read error. V is TRBV5-6 and J is TRBJ1-2; D may be TRBD1 (6 bases). CDR1 SGHDT and CDR2 YYEEEE come from the germline V gene. Deletions cut 0 bases from V and 6 bases from J, with 12 bases between. The CDR3 loop spans 14 amino acids. CDR3 DNA sequence: TGTGCCAGCAGCTTGGTACAGGGTGGGGATGGCTACACCTCC. This translates into CASSLVQGGDGYTS.

V usage is TRBV11-3 and J usage is TRBJ2-1; D possibly corresponds to TRBD2 (6 bases). The V gene lost 6 bases and the J gene lost 8 bases, with 17 bases spanning the gap. The CDR3 extends over 14 amino acids. Germline values: CDR1 SGHNT, CDR2 YENEEA. DNA of the CDR3: TGTGCCAGCAGTCCCTCGCGAGGGGAGGATGAGCAGTTCTTC. Translating gives CASSPSRGEDEQFF.

The V gene is TRBV2, the J gene TRBJ2-1; TRBD2 matches at 12 bases. After removal of 3 bases from V and 8 bases from J, the junction contained 5 bases not matched to a gene. The CDR3 is 15 residues long. CDR1 and CDR2 from the germline V gene are SNHLY and FYNNEI. In DNA form, the CDR3 reads TGTGCCAGCAGTGAGACTAGCGGGGGATGGCATGAGCAGTTCTTC. Translating gives CASSETSGGWHEQFF.

CDR3 in amino acids: CSASFDTEAFF. In nucleotides, the CDR3 is TGCAGTGCTTCTTTCGACACTGAAGCTTTCTTT. This sequence joins TRBV20-1 and TRBJ1-1; no definite D call. The CDR3 extends over 11 amino acids. Germline CDR1 is DFQATT and CDR2 is SNEGSKA (reference sequence). Trimming pared 5 bases from V and 3 bases from J, leaving 7 bases between.